Shown below are 20 T cell receptor beta chains from a single sample sequenced in a study of shared clonotypes between healthy human individuals. This table comes from immunoSEQ multiplex PCR, and its TCRdb copy is limited to in-frame clones, with some not included. The data contain about 510,000 clones, about 75% of them seen just once; the ten biggest clones take up under 15%. Input material: PBMCs. These receptors originate from a woman aged 40 to 50 in good health. Some clones in this sample may be carry-over from other donors' samples.

A note on this clone: The sample has other DNA sequences that encode this CDR3 too. The V call is TRBV7-9, the J call TRBJ1-2; no clear D. Trimming removed 1 base at V and 6 bases at J, with 6 bases between. Germline CDR1 is SEHNR and CDR2 is FQNEAQ (reference sequence). The CDR3 has 12 residues. The CDR3 protein is CASSLGLDGYTF. As DNA, the CDR3 is TGTGCCAGCAGCTTAGGGTTGGATGGCTACACCTTC.

The sample holds one count of this clone. The V gene is TRBV28, the J gene TRBJ2-5; D perhaps matches TRBD1 (5 bases). Trimming left V 4 bases short and J 4 bases short, with 13 bases between. Looked up from germline, CDR1 is MDHEN and CDR2 is SYDVKM. The CDR3 has 14 residues. The CDR3 region has the DNA TGTGCCAGCAGTTCCCCAGGGAACCGAGAGACCCAGTACTTC. It translates to CASSSPGNRETQYF.

CDR3 residues: CASKSRNPGRGTGELFF. For the CDR3, the DNA is TGTGCCAGCAAATCCCGAAATCCCGGTAGAGGCACCGGGGAGCTGTTTTTT. This chain links TRBV27 with TRBJ2-2, with D hard to call. The CDR3 consists of 17 residues. V was trimmed by 7 bases and J by 4 bases, leaving 22 bases between them. Germline loops: CDR1 MNHEY, CDR2 SMNVEV (reference sequence).

There are a few counts of this clone. The chain has TRBV19 and TRBJ2-3, with D uncertain. The CDR3 is 11 residues long. V shed 7 bases and J shed 5 bases, with 7 bases lying between them. Per the germline V gene, CDR1 is LNHDA and CDR2 is SQIVND (reference sequence). DNA for the CDR3: TGTGCCAGTAAAGGCGTAGATACGCAGTATTTT. Translating gives CASKGVDTQYF.

The chain has TRBV9 and TRBJ2-3; 7 positions agree with TRBD2. The V gene end was trimmed by 3 bases and the J gene end by 0 bases; junction bases not matched to a gene: 7. The CDR3 spans 16 residues. CDR1 SGDLS and CDR2 YYNGEE come from the germline V gene. CDR3 region: CASSANSGHSTDTQYF. The CDR3 nucleotides are TGTGCCAGCAGCGCTAATAGCGGGCACAGCACAGATACGCAGTATTTT.

This sequence joins TRBV18 and TRBJ2-5, with a tentative D call TRBD2 (6 bases). The ends were cut back, 8 bases at V and 7 bases at J, with 20 bases in the middle. Germline CDR1 is KGHSH and CDR2 is LQKENI. This CDR3 has 14 amino acids. The CDR3 DNA is TGTGCCAGCACCCTAGCGACCACATCGTCGACCCAGTACTTC. It specifies CASTLATTSSTQYF.

In this sample, this clone turned up a few times. The rearrangement joins TRBV4-2 to TRBJ2-2; D gene unclear. Germline V CDR1 and CDR2: LGHNA, YNFKEQ. Trimming shortened V by 0 bases and J by 1 base, and 9 bases separated the two germline ends. There are 16 residues in the CDR3. In DNA form, the CDR3 reads TGTGCCAGCAGCCAAGATATCCTAGGGAACACCGGGGAGCTGTTTTTT. Translated: CASSQDILGNTGELFF.

This rearrangement joins TRBV7-2 to TRBJ2-7; D not certain. Germline V CDR1 and CDR2: SGHTA, FQGNSA. The V end lost 4 bases, the J end lost 1 base, and 20 bases lay between the germline ends. This CDR3 spans 17 amino acids. Written as DNA, the CDR3 is TGTGCCAGCAGCTGGACGGCTGACACTCATGCTTCCTACGAGCAGTACTTC. Translation gives CASSWTADTHASYEQYF.

This clone was detected only a few times. This sequence joins TRBV7-8 and TRBJ2-5, with 8 bases lining up with TRBD2. The J segment lost 4 bases and the V segment lost 5 bases, leaving 15 bases of the junction unmatched. In germline, CDR1 is SGHVS, CDR2 FQNEAQ. The CDR3 contains 17 residues. The CDR3, as DNA: TGTGCCAGCAGCACCAAGCGGGAGCGGGTGTTAGGAGAGACCCAGTACTTC. Protein: CASSTKRERVLGETQYF.

On this clone itself: The sample carries other DNA sequences with the same CDR3. This chain connects TRBV27 to TRBJ2-7; TRBD1 is a possible D gene (5 bases). The CDR3 runs to 14 residues. V lost 2 bases, J lost 2 bases, and 10 bases lay in between. Germline CDR1 is MNHEY and CDR2 is SMNVEV (reference sequence). The CDR3 DNA follows: TGTGCCAGCAGTTTAGGAAGGGGAACCTACGAGCAGTACTTC. Translation: CASSLGRGTYEQYF.

This clone showed up just once. The CDR3 coding sequence is TGTGCCAGTAGTAATGGTCTAGCCAAAAACATTCAGTACTTC. Translated: CASSNGLAKNIQYF. The genes are TRBV19 and TRBJ2-4; D is ambiguous. This CDR3 comprises 14 residues. V lost 4 bases to trimming and J lost 0 bases, with 7 bases between them. Per the germline V gene, CDR1 is LNHDA and CDR2 is SQIVND (reference sequence). Full variable domain (remainder filled in from reference TRBV19 and TRBJ2-4): DGGITQSPKYLFRKEGQNVTLSCEQNLNHDAMYWYRQDPGQGLRLIYYSQIVNDFQKGDIAEGYSVSREKKESFPLTVTSAQKNPTAFYLCASSNGLAKNIQYFGAGTRLSVL.

This chain joins TRBV4-2 and TRBJ2-3, with 7 bases that match TRBD2. J lost 1 base, V lost 6 bases, and 13 bases had no gene match. Germline CDR1 and CDR2: LGHNA and YNFKEQ. The CDR3 contains 17 residues. CDR3 sequence reads: CASSRGNSGTGTDTQYF. Here the CDR3 DNA reads TGTGCCAGCAGTCGAGGGAACAGCGGGACGGGCACAGATACGCAGTATTTT.

DNA of the CDR3: TGTGCCAGCAGCTTGGGACCGTCGACAACTAATGAAAAACTGTTTTTT. Encoded protein: CASSLGPSTTNEKLFF. The chain is built from TRBV7-3 and TRBJ1-4; D is possibly TRBD1 (5 bases). CDR1 SGHTA and CDR2 FQGTGA come from the germline V gene. With 3 bases removed from V and 0 bases from J, the gap between germline ends came to 11 bases. The CDR3 runs to 16 residues.

This chain connects TRBV28 to TRBJ1-5; 7 bases match TRBD1. The CDR3 is 14 residues long. Germline CDR1 MDHEN, CDR2 SYDVKM. The V gene end was trimmed by 6 bases and the J gene end by 9 bases; junction bases not matched to a gene: 11. For the CDR3, the DNA is TGTGCCAGCAGCATAACAGGGGCCGCTCGGCCCCAGCATTTT. Translation gives CASSITGAARPQHF.

The rearrangement joins TRBV7-6 to TRBJ2-1; D is unresolved. This CDR3 has 11 residues. V was clipped by 2 bases and J by 7 bases, with 3 bases between them. Germline V gene sequence: CDR1 SGHVS, CDR2 FNYEAQ. This chain's CDR3 is CASSLQNEQFF. For the CDR3, the DNA is TGTGCCAGCAGCTTACAAAATGAGCAGTTCTTC.

The chain has TRBV28 and TRBJ1-5; 8 bases agree with TRBD1. V trimming: 8 bases; J trimming: 2 bases; junction bases outside the gene matches: 17. Germline assignment: CDR1 MDHEN and CDR2 SYDVKM. The CDR3 runs 18 residues. The CDR3 spells CASLQRGTGSIGNQPQHF. The CDR3 coding sequence is TGTGCCAGCTTGCAGCGCGGGACAGGATCTATTGGCAATCAGCCCCAGCATTTT.

This clone occurred once. The CDR3 coding sequence is TGTGCCTGTGCAGAAGTCCGGGGCGCGGGAGGGAACACTGAAGCTTTCTTT. This codes for CACAEVRGAGGNTEAFF. The chain joins TRBV30 to TRBJ1-1; weak D call: TRBD1 (5 bases). From germline, CDR1 is GTSNPN and CDR2 SVGIG (reference sequence). This CDR3 has 17 amino acids. Trimming removed 6 bases from V and 1 base from J, with 24 bases in between. The full variable domain, completed using reference TRBV30 and TRBJ1-1, is SQTIHQWPATLVQPVGSPLSLECTVEGTSNPNLYWYRQAAGRGLQLLFYSVGIGQISSEVPQNLSASRPQDRQFILSSKKLLLSDSGFYLCACAEVRGAGGNTEAFFGQGTRLTVV.

This clone has only a few counts. The rearrangement uses TRBV2 and TRBJ1-2; 7 nucleotides match TRBD1. V shed 6 bases and J 7 bases; nucleotides not matched to a gene: 8. Germline lookup yields CDR1 SNHLY and CDR2 FYNNEI. This CDR3 comprises 13 residues. CDR3 nucleotide sequence: TGTGCCAGCAGCGACGACAGGGCGGTTGGCTACACCTTC. Its protein product is CASSDDRAVGYTF.

The V gene is TRBV28, the J gene TRBJ2-1; TRBD2 aligns across 7 bases. The CDR3 consists of 14 residues. V trimming: 5 bases; J trimming: 10 bases; junction bases outside the gene matches: 11. The germline V gene encodes CDR1 MDHEN and CDR2 SYDVKM. For the CDR3, the DNA is TGTGCCAGCAGTCCGACCCAGCGGGAAGGGGAGCAGTTCTTC. Translation: CASSPTQREGEQFF.

The table lists this clone with many counts. This rearrangement joins TRBV7-8 to TRBJ2-1; tentatively, D is TRBD2 (5 bases). CDR1 and CDR2 from the germline V gene are SGHVS and FQNEAQ. Trimming took off 4 bases at V and 8 bases at J, with 12 bases between the two ends. This CDR3 spans 13 amino acids. CDR3 amino acids: CASSSPQRDEQFF. The CDR3 nucleotides are TGTGCCAGCAGCTCCCCCCAGAGGGATGAGCAGTTCTTC.